These 9 T cell receptor beta chains were all obtained from the same sample, sequenced in a study of blood T cell repertoires in COVID-19. The repertoire was sequenced with immunoSEQ multiplex PCR; TCRdb's copy has only in-frame clones and lacks some. The table shows approximately 100,000 clones, with approximately 86% occurring only once. Specimen: peripheral blood. These receptors were collected from a human donor in a cohort sampled during active COVID-19.

The chain has TRBV19 and TRBJ1-1; 7 nucleotides line up with TRBD1. Trimming at V came to 4 bases and at J to 0 bases, leaving 5 bases not matched to a gene. Germline CDR1 is LNHDA and CDR2 is SQIVND (reference sequence). The length of the CDR3 is 15 residues. DNA of the CDR3: TGTGCCAGTAGTAACAGGGGAAATATGAACACTGAAGCTTTCTTT. Its protein is CASSNRGNMNTEAFF.

This chain connects TRBV5-1 to TRBJ2-4, with 9 bases fitting TRBD2. CDR3 length: 14 amino acids. Germline V CDR1 and CDR2: SGHRS, YFSETQ. V shed 4 bases and J 6 bases; nucleotides not matched to a gene: 5. This CDR3 is CASSPGGLANIQYF. CDR3 in DNA: TGCGCCAGCAGCCCGGGGGGACTAGCAAACATTCAGTACTTC.

The V gene is TRBV7-2, the J gene TRBJ1-1; a possible D gene is TRBD1 (5 bases). The CDR3 covers 14 residues. Germline V gives CDR1 SGHTA, CDR2 FQGNSA. V was cut by 3 bases and J by 4 bases, with 12 bases left in between. The CDR3, as DNA: TGTGCCAGCAGCTTTGTTACGCAGGGCACTGAAGCTTTCTTT. Translating it yields CASSFVTQGTEAFF.

The chain carries TRBV27 and TRBJ2-2, with D possibly TRBD1 on 5 matching bases. Germline V lookup: CDR1 MNHEY, CDR2 SMNVEV (reference sequence). The V and J ends lost 3 bases and 7 bases respectively, with 15 bases between them. The length of the CDR3 is 15 residues. Here the CDR3 reads CASSFGTQGFGELFF. The CDR3 DNA follows: TGTGCCAGCAGTTTCGGAACCCAGGGTTTCGGGGAGCTGTTTTTT.

This clone was observed once. The V and J genes are TRBV28 and TRBJ2-7; the D gene is possibly TRBD2 (5 bases). Between the trimmed V and J ends, which lost 8 bases and 5 bases, there was a span of 16 bases. From germline, CDR1 is MDHEN and CDR2 SYDVKM. This CDR3 is built from 13 residues. The DNA of the CDR3 is TGTGCCAGCGGACTCACCCCTGTCCACGAGCAGTACTTC. This gives the protein CASGLTPVHEQYF.

The chain couples TRBV19 to TRBJ2-1, with D perhaps matching TRBD1 (5 bases). V was clipped by 1 base and J by 2 bases, with 9 bases between them. CDR3 length: 15 amino acids. In germline, CDR1 is LNHDA, CDR2 SQIVND (reference sequence). CDR3 DNA: TGTGCCAGTAGTATAGGGGGCGCGGCCTACAATGAGCAGTTCTTC. It specifies CASSIGGAAYNEQFF. The complete variable domain, with remaining parts taken from reference TRBV19 and TRBJ2-1, reads DGGITQSPKYLFRKEGQNVTLSCEQNLNHDAMYWYRQDPGQGLRLIYYSQIVNDFQKGDIAEGYSVSREKKESFPLTVTSAQKNPTAFYLCASSIGGAAYNEQFFGPGTRLTVL.

The chain employs TRBV9 and TRBJ2-5; 8 bases line up with TRBD2. Unmatched junction bases numbered 6, after V lost 0 bases and J lost 5 bases. The germline V gene has CDR1 SGDLS and CDR2 YYNGEE. The CDR3 length is 15 residues. CDR3 sequence reads: CASSVVRGGMETQYF. In nucleotides, the CDR3 is TGTGCCAGCAGCGTAGTACGGGGGGGAATGGAGACCCAGTACTTC. Full variable domain (missing parts from reference TRBV9 and TRBJ2-5): DSGVTQTPKHLITATGQRVTLRCSPRSGDLSVYWYQQSLDQGLQFLIQYYNGEERAKGNILERFSAQQFPDLHSELNLSSLELGDSALYFCASSVVRGGMETQYFGPGTRLLVL.

The rearrangement links TRBV29-1 to TRBJ1-2; 10 positions match TRBD1. The CDR3 contains 14 residues. CDR1 SQVTM and CDR2 ANQGSEA come from the germline V gene. The trim removed 4 bases at V and 3 bases at J, leaving 5 bases unmatched. CDR3 coding DNA: TGCAGCGTTGCTAGGACAGGGGGGGACTATGGCTACACCTTC. Translated, it gives CSVARTGGDYGYTF.

The V gene is TRBV14, the J gene TRBJ2-2; 8 bases align to TRBD2. Germline assignment: CDR1 SGHDN and CDR2 FVKESK. The trim removed 1 base at V and 2 bases at J, leaving 3 bases unmatched. The CDR3 totals 16 residues. CDR3 in amino acids: CASSQVAGGNTGELFF. The CDR3 bases are TGTGCCAGCAGCCAAGTGGCGGGAGGTAACACCGGGGAGCTGTTTTTT. The variable domain in full, with the rest retrieved from reference TRBV14 and TRBJ2-2, is EAGVTQFPSHSVIEKGQTVTLRCDPISGHDNLYWYRRVMGKEIKFLLHFVKESKQDESGMPNNRFLAERTGGTYSTLKVQPAELEDSGVYFCASSQVAGGNTGELFFGEGSRLTVL.